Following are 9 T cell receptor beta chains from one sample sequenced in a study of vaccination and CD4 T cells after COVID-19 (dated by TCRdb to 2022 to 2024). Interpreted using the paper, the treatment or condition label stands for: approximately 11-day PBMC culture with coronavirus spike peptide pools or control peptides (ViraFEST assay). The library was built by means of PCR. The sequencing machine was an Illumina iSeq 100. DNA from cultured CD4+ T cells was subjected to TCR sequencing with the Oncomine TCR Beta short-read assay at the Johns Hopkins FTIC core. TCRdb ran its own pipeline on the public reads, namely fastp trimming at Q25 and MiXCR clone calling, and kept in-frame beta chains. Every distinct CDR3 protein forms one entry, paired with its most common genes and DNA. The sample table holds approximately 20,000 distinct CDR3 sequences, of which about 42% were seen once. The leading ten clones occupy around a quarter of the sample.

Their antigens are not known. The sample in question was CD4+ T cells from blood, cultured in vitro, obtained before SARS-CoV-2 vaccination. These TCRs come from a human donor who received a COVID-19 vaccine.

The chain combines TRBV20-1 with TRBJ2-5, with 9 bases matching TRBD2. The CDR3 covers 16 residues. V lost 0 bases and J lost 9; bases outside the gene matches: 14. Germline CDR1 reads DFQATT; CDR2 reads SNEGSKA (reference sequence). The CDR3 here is CSAREGSGGTLGSQYF. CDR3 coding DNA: TGCAGTGCTAGAGAGGGTAGCGGGGGCACTTTAGGCTCCCAGTACTTC.

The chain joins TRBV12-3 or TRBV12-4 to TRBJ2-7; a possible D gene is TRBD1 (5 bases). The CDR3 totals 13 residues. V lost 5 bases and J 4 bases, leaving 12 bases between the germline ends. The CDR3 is CASSRIRGYEQYF. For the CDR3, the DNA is TGTGCCAGCAGTCGAATTAGGGGATACGAGCAGTACTTC.

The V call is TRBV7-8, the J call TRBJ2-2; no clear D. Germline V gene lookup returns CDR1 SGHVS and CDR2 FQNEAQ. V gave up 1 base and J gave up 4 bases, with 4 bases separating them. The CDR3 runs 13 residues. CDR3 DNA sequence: TGTGCCAGCAGCTTAGTCCGCACCGGGGAGCTGTTTTTT. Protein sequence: CASSLVRTGELFF.

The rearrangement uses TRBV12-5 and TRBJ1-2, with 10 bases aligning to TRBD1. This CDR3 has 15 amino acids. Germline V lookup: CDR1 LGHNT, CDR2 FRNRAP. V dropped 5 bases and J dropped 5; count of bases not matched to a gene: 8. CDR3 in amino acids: CASGLSRTGGYGYTF. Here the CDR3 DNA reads TGTGCTAGTGGTCTGTCGCGGACAGGGGGATATGGCTACACCTTC.

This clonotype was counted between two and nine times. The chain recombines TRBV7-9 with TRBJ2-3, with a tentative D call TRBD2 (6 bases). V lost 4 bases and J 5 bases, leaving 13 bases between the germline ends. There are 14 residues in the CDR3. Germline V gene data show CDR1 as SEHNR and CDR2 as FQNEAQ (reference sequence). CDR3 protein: CASSSLLAGDTQYF. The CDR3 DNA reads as TGTGCCAGCAGCTCCCTACTAGCCGGAGATACGCAGTATTTT.

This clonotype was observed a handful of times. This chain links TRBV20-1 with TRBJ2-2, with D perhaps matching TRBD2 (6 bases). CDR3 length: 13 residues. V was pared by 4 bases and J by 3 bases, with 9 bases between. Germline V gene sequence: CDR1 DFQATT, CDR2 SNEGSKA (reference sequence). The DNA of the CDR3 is TGCAGTGCTACCGGGGGTGACACCGGGGAGCTGTTTTTT. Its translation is CSATGGDTGELFF.

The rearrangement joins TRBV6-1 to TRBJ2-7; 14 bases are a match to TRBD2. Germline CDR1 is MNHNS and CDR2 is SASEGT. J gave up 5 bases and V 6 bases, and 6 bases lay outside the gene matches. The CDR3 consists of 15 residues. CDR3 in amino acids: CASSPRLAGGHEQYF. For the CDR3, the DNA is TGTGCCAGCAGCCCTAGACTAGCGGGGGGGCACGAGCAGTACTTC.

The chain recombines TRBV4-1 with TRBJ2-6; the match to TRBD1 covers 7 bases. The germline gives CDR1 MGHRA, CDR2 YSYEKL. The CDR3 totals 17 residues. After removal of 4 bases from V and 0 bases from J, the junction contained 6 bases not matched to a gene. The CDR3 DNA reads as TGCGCCAGCAGCCTGCCGGGACAGATCTCTGGGGCCAACGTCCTGACTTTC. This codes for CASSLPGQISGANVLTF.

The CDR3 sequence: CSGGGLLPDTQYF. The DNA of the CDR3 is TGCAGCGGGGGGGGACTCCTACCAGATACGCAGTATTTT. The chain joins TRBV29-1 to TRBJ2-3, with 7 bases matching TRBD2. CDR3 length equals 13 residues. CDR1 and CDR2 from the germline V gene are SQVTM and ANQGSEA. Trimming cost V 7 bases and J 4 bases; bases outside gene matches: 8.